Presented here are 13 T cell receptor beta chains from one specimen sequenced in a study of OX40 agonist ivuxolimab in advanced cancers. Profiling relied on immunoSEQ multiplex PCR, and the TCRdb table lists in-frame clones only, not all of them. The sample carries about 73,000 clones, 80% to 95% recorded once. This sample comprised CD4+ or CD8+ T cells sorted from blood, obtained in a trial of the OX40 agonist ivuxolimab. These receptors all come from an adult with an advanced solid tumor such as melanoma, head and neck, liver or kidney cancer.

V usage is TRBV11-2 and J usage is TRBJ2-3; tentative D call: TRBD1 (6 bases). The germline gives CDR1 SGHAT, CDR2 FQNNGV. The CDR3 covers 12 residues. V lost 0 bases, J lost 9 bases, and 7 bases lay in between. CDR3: CASSLERGTQYF. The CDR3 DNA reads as TGTGCCAGCAGCTTAGAGAGGGGGACGCAGTATTTT.

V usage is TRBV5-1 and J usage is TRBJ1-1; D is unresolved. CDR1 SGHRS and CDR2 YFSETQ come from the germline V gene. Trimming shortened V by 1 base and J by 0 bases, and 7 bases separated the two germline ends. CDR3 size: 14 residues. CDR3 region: CASSLYGMNTEAFF. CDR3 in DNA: TGCGCCAGCAGCTTGTACGGGATGAACACTGAAGCTTTCTTT.

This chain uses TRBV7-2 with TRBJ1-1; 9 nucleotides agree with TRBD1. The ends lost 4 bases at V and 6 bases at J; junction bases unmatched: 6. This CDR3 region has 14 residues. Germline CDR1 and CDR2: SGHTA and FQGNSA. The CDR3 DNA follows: TGTGCCAGCAGCTCCACAGGGGGCAGGGCTGAAGCTTTCTTT. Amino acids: CASSSTGGRAEAFF.

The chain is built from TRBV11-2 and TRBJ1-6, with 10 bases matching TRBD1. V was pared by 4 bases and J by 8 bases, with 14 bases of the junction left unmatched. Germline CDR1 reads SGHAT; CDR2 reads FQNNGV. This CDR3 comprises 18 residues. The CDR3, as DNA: TGTGCCAGCAGCTCGTTCGGGACAGGGGCGAGGGGGGATTCACCCCTCCACTTT. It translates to CASSSFGTGARGDSPLHF.

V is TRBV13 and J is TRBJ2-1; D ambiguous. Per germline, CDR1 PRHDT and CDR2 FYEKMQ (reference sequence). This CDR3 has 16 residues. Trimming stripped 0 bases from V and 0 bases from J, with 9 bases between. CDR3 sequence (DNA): TGTGCCAGCAGCTTAGGTTATTCCAACTCCTACAATGAGCAGTTCTTC. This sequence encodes CASSLGYSNSYNEQFF.

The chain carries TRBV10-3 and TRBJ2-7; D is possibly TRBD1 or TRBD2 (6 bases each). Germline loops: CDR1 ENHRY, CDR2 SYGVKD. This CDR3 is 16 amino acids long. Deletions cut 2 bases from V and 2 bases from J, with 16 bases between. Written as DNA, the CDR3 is TGTGCCATCAGTGAGAATCGAGGGGGACTGGCCTACGAGCAGTACTTC. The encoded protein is CAISENRGGLAYEQYF.

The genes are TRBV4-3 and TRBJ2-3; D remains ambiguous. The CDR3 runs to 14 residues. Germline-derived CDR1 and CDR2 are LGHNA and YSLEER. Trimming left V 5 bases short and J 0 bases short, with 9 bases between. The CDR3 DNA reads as TGCGCCAGCAGCGTCGTTCTGAGCACAGATACGCAGTATTTT. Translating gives CASSVVLSTDTQYF.

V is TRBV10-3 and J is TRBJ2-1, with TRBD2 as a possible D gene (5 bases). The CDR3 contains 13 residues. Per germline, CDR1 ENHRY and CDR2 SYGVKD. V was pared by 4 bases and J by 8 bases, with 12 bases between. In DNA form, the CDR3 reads TGTGCCATCAGTGCGGGGAGCGTTGATGAGCAGTTCTTC. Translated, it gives CAISAGSVDEQFF.

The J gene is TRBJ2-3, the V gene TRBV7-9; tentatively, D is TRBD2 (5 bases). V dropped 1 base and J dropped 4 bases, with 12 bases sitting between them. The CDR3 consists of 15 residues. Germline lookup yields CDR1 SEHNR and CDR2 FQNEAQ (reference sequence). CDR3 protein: CASSLEPGSADTQYF. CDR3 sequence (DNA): TGTGCCAGCAGCTTAGAACCGGGGTCGGCAGATACGCAGTATTTT.

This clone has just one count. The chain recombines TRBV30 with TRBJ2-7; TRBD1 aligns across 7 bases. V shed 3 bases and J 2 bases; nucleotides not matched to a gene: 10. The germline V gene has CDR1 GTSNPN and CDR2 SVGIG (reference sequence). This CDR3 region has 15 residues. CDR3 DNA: TGTGCCTGGAGCGAGATCAGGGGGTTTACCTACGAGCAGTACTTC. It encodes CAWSEIRGFTYEQYF. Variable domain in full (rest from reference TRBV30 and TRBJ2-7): SQTIHQWPATLVQPVGSPLSLECTVEGTSNPNLYWYRQAAGRGLQLLFYSVGIGQISSEVPQNLSASRPQDRQFILSSKKLLLSDSGFYLCAWSEIRGFTYEQYFGPGTRLTVT.

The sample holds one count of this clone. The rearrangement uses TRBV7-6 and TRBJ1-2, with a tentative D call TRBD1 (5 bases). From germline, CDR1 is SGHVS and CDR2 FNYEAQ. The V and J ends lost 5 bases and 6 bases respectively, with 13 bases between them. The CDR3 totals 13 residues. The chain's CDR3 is CASSPSLGDGYTF. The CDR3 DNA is TGTGCCAGCAGCCCATCCTTGGGGGATGGCTACACCTTC.

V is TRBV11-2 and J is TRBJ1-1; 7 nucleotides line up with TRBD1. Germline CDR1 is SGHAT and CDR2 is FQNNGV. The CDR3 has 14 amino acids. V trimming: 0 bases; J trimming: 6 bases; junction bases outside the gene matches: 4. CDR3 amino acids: CASSLDDRVAEAFF. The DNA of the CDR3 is TGTGCCAGCAGCTTAGATGACAGGGTCGCTGAAGCTTTCTTT.

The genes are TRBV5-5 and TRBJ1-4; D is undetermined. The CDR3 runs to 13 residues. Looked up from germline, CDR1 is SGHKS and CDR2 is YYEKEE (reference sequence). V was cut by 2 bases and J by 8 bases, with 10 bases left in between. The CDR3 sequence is CASSLWAGEKLFF. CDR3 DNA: TGTGCCAGCAGCTTATGGGCCGGGGAAAAACTGTTTTTT.